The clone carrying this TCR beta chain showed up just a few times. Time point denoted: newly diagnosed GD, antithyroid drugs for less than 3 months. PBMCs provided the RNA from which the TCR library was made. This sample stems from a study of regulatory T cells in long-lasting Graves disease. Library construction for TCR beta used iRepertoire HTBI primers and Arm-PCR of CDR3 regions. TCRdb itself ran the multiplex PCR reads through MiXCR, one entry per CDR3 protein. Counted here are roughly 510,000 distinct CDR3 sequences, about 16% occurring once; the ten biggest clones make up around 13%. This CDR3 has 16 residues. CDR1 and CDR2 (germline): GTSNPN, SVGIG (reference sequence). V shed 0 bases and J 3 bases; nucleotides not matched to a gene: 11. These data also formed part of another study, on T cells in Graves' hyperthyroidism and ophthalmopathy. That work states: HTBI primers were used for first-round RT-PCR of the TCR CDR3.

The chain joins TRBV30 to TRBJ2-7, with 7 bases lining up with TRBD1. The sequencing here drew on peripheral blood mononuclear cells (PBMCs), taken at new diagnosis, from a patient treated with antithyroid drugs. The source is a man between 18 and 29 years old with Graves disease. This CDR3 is CAWSVVGATGFYEQYF. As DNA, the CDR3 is TGTGCCTGGAGTGTAGTTGGGGCGACAGGGTTCTACGAGCAGTACTTC.